A single sample gave rise to the 5 T cell receptor beta chains below, sequenced in a study of human T cells and chemical hapten exposure. Time point meaning: patch test 3, about 24 weeks after DPC sensitization. Treatment in this sample: therapeutic diphenylcyclopropenone sensitization with weekly scalp DPC. TCRdb fed the RACE reads into MiXCR, producing one record per CDR3 protein. The data show over 65,000 distinct CDR3 sequences, around 10% seen once. The sample consisted of whole blood, taken in connection with sensitization to the hapten diphenylcyclopropenone (DPC). The source is a woman aged 50 to 60 with alopecia areata. Some clones in this sample may be carry-over from other donors' samples.

This clonotype was observed many times. The V and J genes are TRBV29-1 and TRBJ1-5, with D tentatively TRBD1 (5 bases). CDR1 is SQVTM and CDR2 is ANQGSEA in the germline V gene. The CDR3 has 12 residues. Trimming removed 0 bases at V and 6 bases at J, with 6 bases between. The CDR3 region has the DNA TGCAGCGTTGAAGATGGGGGTCAGCCCCAGCATTTT. Translation: CSVEDGGQPQHF. The full variable domain, with the rest looked up from reference TRBV29-1 and TRBJ1-5, is SAVISQKPSRDICQRGTSLTIQCQVDSQVTMMFWYRQQPGQSLTLIATANQGSEATYESGFVIDKFPISRPNLTFSTLTVSNMSPEDSSIYLCSVEDGGQPQHFGDGTRLSIL.

This clonotype has more than one count but fewer than ten. The chain has TRBV20-1 and TRBJ2-3; D may correspond to TRBD1 or TRBD2 (5 bases each). V lost 6 bases and J 2 bases, leaving 18 bases between the germline ends. Germline V gives CDR1 DFQATT, CDR2 SNEGSKA (reference sequence). This CDR3 spans 15 amino acids. Here the CDR3 DNA reads TGCAGTGCCAGGGACCCAACTAGTCCCACAGATACGCAGTATTTT. Protein: CSARDPTSPTDTQYF.

In DNA, the CDR3 is TGTGCCAGCAAGATAGGTCCAACAGATACGCAGTATTTT. This translates into CASKIGPTDTQYF. V gene TRBV7-9 combines with J gene TRBJ2-3; D remains ambiguous. The V gene's germline CDR1 is SEHNR and CDR2 FQNEAQ (reference sequence). The CDR3 spans 13 residues. Trimming left V 7 bases short and J 3 bases short, with 11 bases between.

This clonotype was found many times. The CDR3 bases are TGTGCCATCAGTGACCCACCGCAGGGGGTGGATACGCAGTATTTT. As protein: CAISDPPQGVDTQYF. The V and J genes are TRBV10-3 and TRBJ2-3; 7 positions match TRBD1. V trimming: 3 bases; J trimming: 6 bases; junction bases outside the gene matches: 9. The CDR3 has 15 residues. Germline V gene data show CDR1 as ENHRY and CDR2 as SYGVKD.

This clonotype was seen a few times. This chain uses TRBV20-1 with TRBJ2-7, with 12 bases that match TRBD2. This CDR3 is 19 amino acids long. After removal of 3 bases from V and 3 bases from J, the junction contained 18 bases not matched to a gene. The germline CDR1 and CDR2 sequences are DFQATT and SNEGSKA (reference sequence). As DNA, the CDR3 is TGCAGTGCTAGTCGGTTTTGGGCTAGCGGGGGGGCCTCGGACTACGAGCAGTACTTC. Encoded protein: CSASRFWASGGASDYEQYF.